These T cell receptor beta chains were read from a single sample in a study of long-term antiretroviral therapy in people with HIV. The method was immunoSEQ multiplex PCR; TCRdb's version includes in-frame clones alone and lacks a portion of them. This sample has approximately 35,000 clones; 85% to 95% occur once, and the top ten carry roughly 4%. The source material was unsorted PBMCs, sampled approximately 5.1 years after starting antiretroviral therapy. The receptors shown here come from a woman aged 45-60 years with HIV. CDR3s include the opening cysteine and the closing phenylalanine or tryptophan. The D gene is left open where the match is weak. Not all rows give a size; the values are once, few, many and, for expanded clones, a class.

v_call	j_call	clone_size	d_call	cdr3_aa	cdr3_nt
TRBV18	TRBJ2-7	NA	NA	CASSPPKAPGVGEQYF	TGTGCCAGCTCACCACCGAAAGCTCCGGGGGTTGGCGAGCAGTACTTC
TRBV7-2	TRBJ2-1	once	NA	CASSFGRASYNEQFF	TGTGCCAGCAGCTTTGGGAGAGCCTCCTACAATGAGCAGTTCTTC
TRBV6-5	TRBJ2-2	NA	NA	CASSYESRTGELFF	TGTGCCAGCAGTTACGAGTCGAGGACCGGGGAGCTGTTTTTT
TRBV5-6	TRBJ2-3	NA	NA	CASSLRGTDTQYF	TGTGCCAGCAGCTTGCGGGGGACAGATACGCAGTATTTT
TRBV28	TRBJ2-7	few	NA	CASSRIALSIYEQYF	TGTGCCAGCAGTCGCATAGCTCTCTCAATCTACGAGCAGTACTTC
TRBV7-9	TRBJ2-6	NA	NA	CASSARWAGANVLTF	TGTGCCAGCAGCGCCCGATGGGCCGGGGCCAACGTCCTGACTTTC
TRBV6-5	TRBJ2-7	NA	NA	CASSYPGEKQYF	TGTGCCAGCAGTTATCCGGGGGAAAAGCAGTACTTC
TRBV5-1	TRBJ2-7	NA	NA	CASSSTGTYEQYF	TGCGCCAGCAGCTCAACAGGGACCTACGAGCAGTACTTC
TRBV27	TRBJ1-6	NA	TRBD1	CASRSSGQTNSPLHF	TGTGCCAGCAGGAGTTCGGGACAGACTAATTCACCCCTCCACTTT
TRBV10-3	TRBJ2-5	NA	TRBD1	CAISDGQGAETQYF	TGTGCCATCAGTGACGGACAGGGAGCAGAGACCCAGTACTTC
TRBV7-9	TRBJ1-2	NA	TRBD1	CASSLGFGTGGDGYTF	TGTGCCAGCAGCTTAGGGTTCGGGACAGGGGGCGACGGCTACACCTTC
TRBV12-5	TRBJ1-2	once	NA	CASGYGGYGYTF	TGTGCTAGTGGTTACGGGGGCTATGGCTACACCTTC
TRBV7-3	TRBJ2-1	NA	NA	CASSFPTTQASYNEQFF	TGTGCCAGCAGCTTCCCGACGACGCAAGCCTCCTACAATGAGCAGTTCTTC
TRBV19	TRBJ1-5	NA	NA	CASSIVTDYHSNQPQHF	TGTGCCAGTAGTATTGTGACAGATTATCATAGCAATCAGCCCCAGCATTTT
TRBV2	TRBJ2-6	NA	NA	CASGLAGANVLTF	TGTGCCAGCGGTTTAGCAGGGGCCAACGTCCTGACTTTC
TRBV11-1	TRBJ2-2	NA	TRBD1	CASRDRDRDTGELFF	TGTGCCAGCAGGGACCGGGACAGGGACACCGGGGAGCTGTTTTTT
TRBV7-2	TRBJ1-5	NA	NA	CASSFRPDQPQHF	TGTGCCAGCAGCTTTCGACCCGATCAGCCCCAGCATTTT
TRBV19	TRBJ1-1	NA	TRBD1	CASSETGGGGELRFIF	TGTGCCAGTAGTGAGACAGGGGGCGGCGGTGAACTTCGGTTTATCTTT
TRBV14	TRBJ1-3	NA	NA	CASSPHLLSGNTIYF	TGTGCCAGCAGCCCGCATCTCCTCTCTGGAAACACCATATATTTT
TRBV7-9	TRBJ1-2	NA	NA	CASSFVSAGSGYTF	TGTGCCAGCAGCTTCGTATCGGCTGGATCGGGCTACACCTTC
TRBV7-9	TRBJ1-6	NA	NA	CASSLDPPLHF	TGTGCCAGCAGCTTAGATCCACCCCTCCACTTT
TRBV10-3	TRBJ1-3	NA	NA	CAISEPGFSGNTIYF	TGTGCCATCAGTGAACCGGGTTTCTCTGGAAACACCATATATTTT
TRBV14	TRBJ2-1	NA	NA	CASSQTRGRQGRGPLGNEQFF	TGTGCCAGCAGCCAGACAAGGGGAAGACAAGGGCGGGGGCCTCTGGGCAATGAGCAGTTCTTC
TRBV4-1	TRBJ2-7	NA	NA	CASSQGEDISVYEQYF	TGCGCCAGCAGCCAAGGGGAGGATATATCCGTCTACGAGCAGTACTTC